This entry concerns a single T cell receptor (beta chain). This CDR3 has 14 residues. Per the germline V gene, CDR1 is MNHEY and CDR2 is SMNVEV (reference sequence). V dropped 6 bases and J dropped 4; count of bases not matched to a gene: 8. The sample comes from a study of shared clonotypes between healthy human individuals. Selected positively for CCR7 and CD45RO-negative, naive CD8 cells excluded terminally differentiated effector memory CD45RA+ cells. Here immunoSEQ multiplex PCR was the method, and the copy in TCRdb shows in-frame clones only, minus some. The sample lists about 2.1 million clones; 80% to 95% were seen once.

The specimen sequenced was naive CD8+ T cells from PBMCs. The TCR was taken from a man in his late teens or twenties in good health. Some clones in this sample may be carry-over from other donors' samples. This chain joins TRBV27 and TRBJ1-2; TRBD1 matches 7 bases. For the CDR3, the DNA is TGTGCCAGCAGACCCCGAGGGGGCAGCTATGGCTACACCTTC. Translated: CASRPRGGSYGYTF.